These 14 T cell receptor beta chains originate from one sample sequenced in a study of a mutant IDH1 vaccine in newly diagnosed glioma. Assay used: immunoSEQ multiplex PCR; TCRdb lists only in-frame clones, some missing. The sample yields some 35,000 clones, roughly 70% seen once. No antigen has been assigned to these receptors. Time point reported: week 47, end of study. Each vaccine dose was 300 ug of mutant IDH1 20-mer peptide, with topical imiquimod. Material: PBMCs, obtained from a glioma patient whose treatment included an IDH1 peptide vaccine. These receptors originate from a man in his forties with glioma.

This chain links TRBV6-6 with TRBJ2-3; no firm D call. The V end was cut by 2 bases, the J end by 0 bases, with 3 bases between. The V gene's germline CDR1 is MNHNY and CDR2 SVGAGI (reference sequence). This CDR3 region has 13 residues. The CDR3 is CASSYDSTDTQYF. DNA of the CDR3: TGTGCCAGCAGTTACGACAGCACAGATACGCAGTATTTT.

The DNA for the CDR3 is TGTGCCATCAGTGAGGACCGATACAATGAGCAGTTCTTC. Protein sequence: CAISEDRYNEQFF. The chain joins TRBV10-3 to TRBJ2-1, with D hard to call. The CDR3 has 13 amino acids. Germline V gene sequence: CDR1 ENHRY, CDR2 SYGVKD. Trimming removed 2 bases from V and 4 bases from J, with 6 bases in between.

The chain couples TRBV14 to TRBJ2-2, with D uncertain. The CDR3 sequence is 13 residues long. The germline V gene has CDR1 SGHDN and CDR2 FVKESK. Trimming stripped 3 bases from V and 8 bases from J, with 10 bases between. The DNA of the CDR3 is TGTGCCAGCAGCCAGGTGCTGAATGGGGAGCTGTTTTTT. Translating it yields CASSQVLNGELFF.

The V gene is TRBV6-1, the J gene TRBJ1-1; D may be TRBD1 (6 bases). V was cut by 4 bases and J by 7 bases, with 13 bases left in between. The germline V gene encodes CDR1 MNHNS and CDR2 SASEGT. The CDR3 is made up of 13 amino acids. The CDR3 spells CASSGGARREAFF. CDR3 in DNA: TGTGCCAGCAGTGGGGGGGCCCGCCGTGAAGCTTTCTTT.

This chain connects TRBV6-5 to TRBJ1-1; TRBD1 aligns across 7 bases. Losses at the gene ends were 7 bases for V and 5 bases for J; bases not matched to a gene: 4. CDR1 and CDR2 (germline): MNHEY, SVGAGI. The CDR3 runs to 12 residues. CDR3: CASKSGGTEAFF. The CDR3 DNA sequence: TGTGCCAGCAAGTCAGGGGGAACTGAAGCTTTCTTT.

The chain carries TRBV4-1 and TRBJ2-1, with D maybe TRBD2 (5 bases). The V gene's germline CDR1 is MGHRA and CDR2 YSYEKL. This CDR3 has 12 residues. The germline V and J ends were trimmed by 2 bases and 12 bases, with 11 bases remaining between them. CDR3 DNA: TGCGCCAGCAGCCAACCCACTAGTAGGCAGTTCTTC. Translating it yields CASSQPTSRQFF.

This clone was observed a few times. The V call is TRBV4-1, the J call TRBJ1-5; D is perhaps TRBD1 (6 bases). V gave up 1 base and J gave up 1 base, with 8 bases separating them. The CDR3 loop spans 15 amino acids. Germline CDR1 MGHRA, CDR2 YSYEKL. In DNA form, the CDR3 reads TGCGCCAGCAGCCAAGTCACAGGGAGCAATCAGCCCCAGCATTTT. Amino acid sequence: CASSQVTGSNQPQHF.

The CDR3 nucleotides read TGTGCCAGCGGGACTAGCGGAGCAGATACGCAGTATTTT. Amino acid sequence: CASGTSGADTQYF. J is TRBJ2-3 and V is TRBV2, with 11 bases that match TRBD2. The CDR3 length is 13 residues. V dropped 8 bases and J dropped 4; count of bases not matched to a gene: 2. Looked up from germline, CDR1 is SNHLY and CDR2 is FYNNEI.

The rearrangement links TRBV5-8 to TRBJ1-2, with D tentatively TRBD1 (6 bases). Germline CDR1 reads SGHTS; CDR2 reads YDEGEE. V lost 0 bases to trimming and J lost 9 bases, with 15 bases between them. The length of the CDR3 is 14 residues. In DNA, the CDR3 is TGTGCCAGCAGCTTGGGGGGGCAGTCCGGAAGCTACACCTTC. Its translation: CASSLGGQSGSYTF.

The chain links TRBV28 to TRBJ1-5; 7 nucleotides match TRBD1. This CDR3 spans 15 amino acids. The ends lost 4 bases at V and 3 bases at J; junction bases unmatched: 6. CDR1 and CDR2 (germline): MDHEN, SYDVKM. Here the CDR3 DNA reads TGTGCCAGCAGTTCAAACAGGGGAGCCAATCAGCCCCAGCATTTT. Its translation is CASSSNRGANQPQHF.

This clone rates as medium-sized (0.01 to 0.1%). The chain carries TRBV6-6 and TRBJ2-3; perhaps TRBD2 as D (5 bases). CDR1 is MNHNY and CDR2 is SVGAGI in the germline V gene (reference sequence). This CDR3 is 15 amino acids long. Trimming took 2 bases from V and 4 from J, leaving 13 bases between them. CDR3 DNA: TGTGCCAGCAGTTACGAGGCCGGGGTCTCAGATACGCAGTATTTT. Amino acids: CASSYEAGVSDTQYF.

This sequence joins TRBV6-1 and TRBJ2-7; TRBD2 is a possible D gene (5 bases). CDR3 length equals 15 residues. From germline, CDR1 is MNHNS and CDR2 SASEGT. V was shortened by 3 bases and J by 0 bases, with 12 bases between the two germline ends. The CDR3 region is CASSEGLASSYEQYF. The CDR3 DNA is TGTGCCAGCAGTGAGGGTCTAGCCAGCTCCTACGAGCAGTACTTC.

V and J are TRBV11-2 and TRBJ2-2, with D possibly TRBD2 on 6 matching bases. V was pared by 1 base and J by 4 bases, with 10 bases between. Germline V gene data show CDR1 as SGHAT and CDR2 as FQNNGV. The CDR3 consists of 15 residues. The chain's CDR3 is CASSLGSGPTGELFF. The CDR3 DNA is TGTGCCAGCAGCTTAGGTAGCGGACCCACCGGGGAGCTGTTTTTT. Filled out from reference TRBV11-2 and TRBJ2-2, the complete variable domain reads EAGVAQSPRYKIIEKRQSVAFWCNPISGHATLYWYQQILGQGPKLLIQFQNNGVVDDSQLPKDRFSAERLKGVDSTLKIQPAKLEDSAVYLCASSLGSGPTGELFFGEGSRLTVL.

V is TRBV6-1 and J is TRBJ2-1; 8 nucleotides match TRBD1. There are 15 residues in the CDR3. Germline-derived CDR1 and CDR2 are MNHNS and SASEGT. J was trimmed by 7 bases and V by 7 bases; bases with no gene match: 12. The CDR3 coding sequence is TGTGCCAGCAAGCACCGGACAGGGCAAGCAAATGAGCAGTTCTTC. This codes for CASKHRTGQANEQFF.